This T cell receptor (beta chain) derives from a study of control samples from healthy donors and cancer patients. Looked up from germline, CDR1 is DFQATT and CDR2 is SNEGSKA (reference sequence). The CDR3 is 14 residues long. Trimming cost V 3 bases and J 5 bases, with 13 bases left between them. Assay: immunoSEQ multiplex PCR; the TCRdb copy retains only in-frame clones and omits some. The sample consists of 78,000 or so clones, 84% of them appearing once. This chain connects TRBV20-1 to TRBJ1-4; D is possibly TRBD1 (6 bases). Sequencing was done on a sample of blood. This TCR came from a man aged 50 to 59 in good health. The CDR3 nucleotides read TGCAGTGCTAGTCAAGCACAGGGCAATGAAAAACTGTTTTTT. It translates to CSASQAQGNEKLFF.